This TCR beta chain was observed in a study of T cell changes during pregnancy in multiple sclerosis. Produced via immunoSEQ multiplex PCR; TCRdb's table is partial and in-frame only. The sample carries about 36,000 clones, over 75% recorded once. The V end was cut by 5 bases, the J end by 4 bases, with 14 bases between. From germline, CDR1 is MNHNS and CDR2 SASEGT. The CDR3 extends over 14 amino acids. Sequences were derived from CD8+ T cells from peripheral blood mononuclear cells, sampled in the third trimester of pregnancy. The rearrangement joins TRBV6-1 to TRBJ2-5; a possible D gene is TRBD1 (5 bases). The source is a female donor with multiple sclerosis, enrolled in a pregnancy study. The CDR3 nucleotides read TGTGCCAGCAGTCGCCAGACAGTCGGAGAGACCCAGTACTTC. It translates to CASSRQTVGETQYF.